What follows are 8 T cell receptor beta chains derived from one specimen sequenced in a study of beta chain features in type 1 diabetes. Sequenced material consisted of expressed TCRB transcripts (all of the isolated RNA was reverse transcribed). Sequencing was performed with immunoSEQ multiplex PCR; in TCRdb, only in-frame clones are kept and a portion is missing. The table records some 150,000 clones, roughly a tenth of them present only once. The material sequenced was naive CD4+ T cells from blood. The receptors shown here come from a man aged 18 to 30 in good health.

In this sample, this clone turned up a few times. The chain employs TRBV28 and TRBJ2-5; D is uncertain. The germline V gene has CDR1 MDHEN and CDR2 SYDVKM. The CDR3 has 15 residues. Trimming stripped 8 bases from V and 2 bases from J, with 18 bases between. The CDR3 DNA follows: TGTGCCAGCTGCAATCGAGCCCTCGGGCAAGAGACCCAGTACTTC. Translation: CASCNRALGQETQYF.

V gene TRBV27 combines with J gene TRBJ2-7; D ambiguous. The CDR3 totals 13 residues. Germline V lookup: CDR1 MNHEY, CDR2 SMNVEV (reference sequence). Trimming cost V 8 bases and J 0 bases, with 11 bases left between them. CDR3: CASPGGSSYEQYF. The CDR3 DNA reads TGTGCCAGCCCTGGTGGCAGCTCCTACGAGCAGTACTTC.

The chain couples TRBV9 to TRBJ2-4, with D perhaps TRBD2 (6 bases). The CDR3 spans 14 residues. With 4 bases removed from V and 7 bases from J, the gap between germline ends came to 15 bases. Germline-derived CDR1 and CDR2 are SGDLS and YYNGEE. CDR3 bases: TGTGCCAGCAGCCCAAGAACAGGAGGGAACATTCAGTACTTC. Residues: CASSPRTGGNIQYF.

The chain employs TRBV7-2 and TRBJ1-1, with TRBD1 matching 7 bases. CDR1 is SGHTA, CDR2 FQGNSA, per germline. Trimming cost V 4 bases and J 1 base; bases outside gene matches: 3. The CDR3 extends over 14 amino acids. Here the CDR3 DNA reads TGTGCCAGCAGCTCGACAGGGAGGAACACTGAAGCTTTCTTT. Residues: CASSSTGRNTEAFF.

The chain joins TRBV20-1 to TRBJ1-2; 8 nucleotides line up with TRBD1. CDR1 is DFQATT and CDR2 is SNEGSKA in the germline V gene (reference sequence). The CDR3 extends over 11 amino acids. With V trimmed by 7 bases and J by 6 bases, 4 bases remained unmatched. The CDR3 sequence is CSVDREHGYTF. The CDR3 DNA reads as TGCAGTGTGGACAGGGAGCATGGCTACACCTTC.

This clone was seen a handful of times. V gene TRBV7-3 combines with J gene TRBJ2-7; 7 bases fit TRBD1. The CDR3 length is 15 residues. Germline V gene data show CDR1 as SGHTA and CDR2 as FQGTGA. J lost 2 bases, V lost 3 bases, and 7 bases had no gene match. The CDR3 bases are TGTGCCAGCAGCTTGAGCCGGGACAGTGCCTACGAGCAGTACTTC. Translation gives CASSLSRDSAYEQYF.

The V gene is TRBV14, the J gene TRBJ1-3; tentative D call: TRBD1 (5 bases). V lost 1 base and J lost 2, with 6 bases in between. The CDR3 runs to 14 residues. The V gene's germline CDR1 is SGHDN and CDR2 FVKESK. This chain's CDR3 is CASSQAGTGNTIYF. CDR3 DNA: TGTGCCAGCAGCCAAGCAGGGACTGGAAACACCATATATTTT.

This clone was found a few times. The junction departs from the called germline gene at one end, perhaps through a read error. CDR3 in amino acids: CASSVGDQGTSEKLFF. The CDR3 DNA sequence: TGTGCCAGCAGCGTAGGAGACCAGGGGACTAGTGAAAAACTGTTTTTT. This chain connects TRBV9 to TRBJ1-4; maybe TRBD1 (6 bases). CDR1 and CDR2 (germline): SGDLS, YYNGEE. CDR3 size: 16 residues.